Each of the 31 T cell receptor beta chains below was sequenced from the same sample in a study of blood T cell repertoires in COVID-19. TCRdb's table, derived via immunoSEQ multiplex PCR, lists solely in-frame clones and lacks some. This repertoire shows about 120,000 clones, 86% found once; its top ten account for roughly 4%. Specimen: peripheral blood. Source of these receptors: a man aged 40-49 years with acute or convalescent COVID-19.

The gene calls are TRBV9 and TRBJ2-2; 11 positions agree with TRBD2. V lost 3 bases and J lost 5; bases outside the gene matches: 3. Germline V gene lookup returns CDR1 SGDLS and CDR2 YYNGEE. The CDR3 loop spans 15 amino acids. The CDR3 DNA is TGTGCCAGCAGCGCTAGCGGGAGGTTTACCGGGGAGCTGTTTTTT. Its translation: CASSASGRFTGELFF.

This chain uses TRBV7-2 with TRBJ2-7; 9 bases are shared with TRBD2. The CDR3 spans 17 residues. Germline assignment: CDR1 SGHTA and CDR2 FQGNSA. The ends lost 2 bases at V and 1 base at J; junction bases unmatched: 9. CDR3 nucleotides: TGTGCCAGCAGCTTAAGGGTAGCGGGAGCCCTATCCTACGAGCAGTACTTC. Protein: CASSLRVAGALSYEQYF. Full variable domain (missing parts from reference TRBV7-2 and TRBJ2-7): GAGVSQSPSNKVTEKGKDVELRCDPISGHTALYWYRQSLGQGLEFLIYFQGNSAPDKSGLPSDRFSAERTGGSVSTLTIQRTQQEDSAVYLCASSLRVAGALSYEQYFGPGTRLTVT.

This chain connects TRBV5-5 to TRBJ2-2; the match to TRBD2 covers 8 bases. The CDR3 extends over 17 amino acids. Germline CDR1 and CDR2: SGHKS and YYEKEE (reference sequence). J gave up 3 bases and V 4 bases, and 11 bases lay outside the gene matches. CDR3 bases: TGTGCCAGCAGCCGCCGGATTAGCGGGGCCTACACCGGGGAGCTGTTTTTT. Encoded protein: CASSRRISGAYTGELFF. The full variable domain, rest sourced from reference TRBV5-5 and TRBJ2-2, is DAGVTQSPTHLIKTRGQQVTLRCSPISGHKSVSWYQQVLGQGPQFIFQYYEKEERGRGNFPDRFSARQFPNYSSELNVNALLLGDSALYLCASSRRISGAYTGELFFGEGSRLTVL.

The sample holds one count of this clone. The V gene is TRBV7-9, the J gene TRBJ2-3; no clear D. Trimming removed 5 bases from V and 4 bases from J, with 7 bases in between. The CDR3 spans 12 residues. CDR1 SEHNR and CDR2 FQNEAQ come from the germline V gene (reference sequence). For the CDR3, the DNA is TGTGCCAGCAGCCCCCGGGCAGATACGCAGTATTTT. Its protein is CASSPRADTQYF.

The gene calls are TRBV10-3 and TRBJ2-3; TRBD1 is a possible D gene (5 bases). Germline values: CDR1 ENHRY, CDR2 SYGVKD. This CDR3 has 15 amino acids. V was trimmed by 2 bases and J by 3 bases, leaving 12 bases between them. The CDR3 loop reads CAISEQGMVTDTQYF. The CDR3 DNA reads as TGTGCCATCAGTGAGCAGGGTATGGTGACAGATACGCAGTATTTT.

V and J are TRBV9 and TRBJ2-5; D perhaps matches TRBD1 (5 bases). The CDR3 is 14 amino acids. CDR1 SGDLS and CDR2 YYNGEE come from the germline V gene. V dropped 0 bases and J dropped 1 base, with 7 bases sitting between them. The CDR3 DNA reads as TGTGCCAGCAGCGTAGAAGGGGCCCAAGAGACCCAGTACTTC. Its translation: CASSVEGAQETQYF.

V usage is TRBV6-1 and J usage is TRBJ2-1; TRBD2 agrees at 10 bases. The CDR3 contains 15 residues. Germline-derived CDR1 and CDR2 are MNHNS and SASEGT. V trimming: 1 base; J trimming: 6 bases; junction bases outside the gene matches: 3. CDR3 protein: CASSEEAGGPNEQFF. In DNA, the CDR3 is TGTGCCAGCAGTGAAGAAGCGGGAGGGCCCAATGAGCAGTTCTTC.

The chain links TRBV5-4 to TRBJ2-5; D possibly corresponds to TRBD2 (5 bases). The CDR3 totals 14 residues. In germline, CDR1 is SGHNT, CDR2 YYREEE (reference sequence). V lost 2 bases and J lost 1, with 9 bases in between. As DNA, the CDR3 is TGTGCCAGCAGCTTTATCGGGGTCCAAGAGACCCAGTACTTC. Translating it yields CASSFIGVQETQYF.

The chain is built from TRBV27 and TRBJ1-6, with 7 bases that match TRBD1. The trim removed 5 bases at V and 3 bases at J, leaving 4 bases unmatched. The CDR3 spans 15 residues. Germline values: CDR1 MNHEY, CDR2 SMNVEV (reference sequence). CDR3: CASSPWDSYNSPLHF. CDR3 sequence (DNA): TGTGCCAGCAGTCCCTGGGACAGCTATAATTCACCCCTCCACTTT.

The V and J genes are TRBV6-5 and TRBJ2-7; the D gene is possibly TRBD2 (6 bases). The CDR3 consists of 13 residues. V was cut by 6 bases and J by 0 bases, with 9 bases left in between. Germline assignment: CDR1 MNHEY and CDR2 SVGAGI. The CDR3 DNA follows: TGTGCCAGCAGCCTGGGGGGCTCCTACGAGCAGTACTTC. It specifies CASSLGGSYEQYF.

The J gene is TRBJ1-1, the V gene TRBV5-1; TRBD1 matches at 7 bases. The ends lost 0 bases at V and 5 bases at J; junction bases unmatched: 4. This CDR3 spans 14 amino acids. Per the germline V gene, CDR1 is SGHRS and CDR2 is YFSETQ. As DNA, the CDR3 is TGCGCCAGCAGCTTGGTGACAGGGCAAACTGAAGCTTTCTTT. Its translation is CASSLVTGQTEAFF.

Written as DNA, the CDR3 is TGTGCCAGCAGTCGACAGGGAGGTACCTACGAGCAGTACTTC. Amino acids: CASSRQGGTYEQYF. The chain combines TRBV13 with TRBJ2-7, with TRBD1 as a possible D gene (7 bases). The germline V gene has CDR1 PRHDT and CDR2 FYEKMQ (reference sequence). V lost 6 bases, J lost 2 bases, and 14 bases lay in between. CDR3 length: 14 residues.

The chain combines TRBV14 with TRBJ2-3; maybe TRBD1 (5 bases). The CDR3 has 14 residues. Germline loops: CDR1 SGHDN, CDR2 FVKESK. Between the trimmed V and J ends, which lost 4 bases and 9 bases, there was a span of 17 bases. CDR3 loop: CASSPMMGRNTQYF. The CDR3 DNA sequence: TGTGCCAGCAGCCCAATGATGGGGCGAAACACGCAGTATTTT.

This chain joins TRBV3-1 (or the pseudogene TRBV3-2) and TRBJ1-1; 9 positions agree with TRBD1. Germline V gene lookup returns CDR1 LGHDT and CDR2 YNNKEL (reference sequence). The CDR3 contains 18 residues. The trim removed 2 bases at V and 5 bases at J, leaving 15 bases unmatched. The CDR3 DNA reads TGTGCCAGCAGCCAACCCCTACACCAGACAGGGGGAAAGACTGAAGCTTTCTTT. This codes for CASSQPLHQTGGKTEAFF.

The V gene is TRBV11-2, the J gene TRBJ1-6; 8 bases align to TRBD1. CDR1 SGHAT and CDR2 FQNNGV come from the germline V gene. V lost 5 bases to trimming and J lost 9 bases; unmatched junction nucleotides: 12. This CDR3 is 16 amino acids long. The CDR3, as DNA: TGTGCCAGCAGCAACCCGACAGGGGAAATGGGTTCACCCCTCCACTTT. Translated: CASSNPTGEMGSPLHF. Drawing the rest from reference TRBV11-2 and TRBJ1-6, the complete variable domain is EAGVAQSPRYKIIEKRQSVAFWCNPISGHATLYWYQQILGQGPKLLIQFQNNGVVDDSQLPKDRFSAERLKGVDSTLKIQPAKLEDSAVYLCASSNPTGEMGSPLHFGNGTRLTVT.

V is TRBV27 and J is TRBJ1-6; D not resolved. Germline-derived CDR1 and CDR2 are MNHEY and SMNVEV (reference sequence). The CDR3 sequence is 15 residues long. Trimming cost V 4 bases and J 2 bases, with 9 bases left between them. Here the CDR3 DNA reads TGTGCCAGCAGTTCAGCCGGGACCTATAATTCACCCCTCCACTTT. This gives the protein CASSSAGTYNSPLHF.

This chain joins TRBV11-2 and TRBJ2-5, with unresolved D. CDR1 is SGHAT, CDR2 FQNNGV, per germline. The CDR3 is 13 amino acids. Trimming pared 4 bases from V and 5 bases from J, leaving 11 bases between. This CDR3 reads CASSYGRGETQYF. CDR3 coding DNA: TGTGCCAGCAGCTATGGTAGAGGCGAGACCCAGTACTTC.

The J gene is TRBJ1-2, the V gene TRBV15; D is possibly TRBD1 (5 bases). Germline assignment: CDR1 LNHNV and CDR2 YYDKDF (reference sequence). V was shortened by 5 bases and J by 2 bases, with 15 bases between the two germline ends. This CDR3 has 15 residues. The CDR3 loop reads CATSLAAGSNYGYTF. The DNA of the CDR3 is TGTGCCACCAGCCTGGCGGCAGGGTCGAACTATGGCTACACCTTC. The full variable domain, in which reference TRBV15 and TRBJ1-2 provide the parts outside the CDR3, is DAMVIQNPRYQVTQFGKPVTLSCSQTLNHNVMYWYQQKSSQAPKLLFHYYDKDFNNEADTPDNFQSRRPNTSFCFLDIRSPGLGDTAMYLCATSLAAGSNYGYTFGSGTRLTVV.

This clone was seen just once. This chain links TRBV2 with TRBJ1-2; 7 bases are shared with TRBD1. CDR3 length: 14 amino acids. Germline assignment: CDR1 SNHLY and CDR2 FYNNEI. J gave up 3 bases and V 5 bases, and 6 bases lay outside the gene matches. The CDR3 DNA reads TGTGCCAGCAGTTTCGGACAGGACCACTATGGCTACACCTTC. This gives the protein CASSFGQDHYGYTF. Full variable domain (remainder filled in from reference TRBV2 and TRBJ1-2): EPEVTQTPSHQVTQMGQEVILRCVPISNHLYFYWYRQILGQKVEFLVSFYNNEISEKSEIFDDQFSVERPDGSNFTLKIRSTKLEDSAMYFCASSFGQDHYGYTFGSGTRLTVV.

V is TRBV3-1 (or the pseudogene TRBV3-2) and J is TRBJ1-2, with D possibly TRBD1 on 6 matching bases. The CDR3 covers 11 residues. Germline V gene data show CDR1 as LGHDT and CDR2 as YNNKEL (reference sequence). The V and J ends lost 7 bases and 8 bases respectively, with 11 bases between them. CDR3 residues: CASTRGRGYTF. In DNA, the CDR3 is TGTGCCAGCACCAGGGGTCGGGGCTACACCTTC.

V usage is TRBV12-3 or TRBV12-4 and J usage is TRBJ1-5; 7 bases align to TRBD1. The CDR3 length is 13 residues. The trim removed 5 bases at V and 4 bases at J, leaving 2 bases unmatched. Here the CDR3 reads CASSPGGNQPQHF. The CDR3 coding sequence is TGTGCCAGCAGTCCAGGGGGGAATCAGCCCCAGCATTTT.

This sequence joins TRBV5-1 and TRBJ2-3, with a weak D call TRBD1 (5 bases). The ends were cut back, 2 bases at V and 2 bases at J, with 9 bases in the middle. CDR3 length: 14 residues. Germline V gene lookup returns CDR1 SGHRS and CDR2 YFSETQ. CDR3 in DNA: TGCGCCAGCAGCTTAGGGGCCACCACAGATACGCAGTATTTT. Amino acids: CASSLGATTDTQYF.

This clone has only one observation. The rearrangement links TRBV30 to TRBJ1-2; a weak D match, TRBD1 (6 bases). The CDR3 runs to 13 residues. Germline V gives CDR1 GTSNPN, CDR2 SVGIG (reference sequence). The ends were cut back, 5 bases at V and 4 bases at J, with 14 bases in the middle. The CDR3 sequence is CAWLQGFGYGYTF. The CDR3 nucleotides are TGTGCCTGGTTACAGGGCTTCGGCTATGGCTACACCTTC.

The CDR3 nucleotides read TGTGCCAGCAAGGTGGGACAGGGGTTTTACGAGCAGTACTTC. This codes for CASKVGQGFYEQYF. The rearrangement links TRBV2 to TRBJ2-7; 10 nucleotides line up with TRBD1. The length of the CDR3 is 14 residues. The ends lost 7 bases at V and 4 bases at J; junction bases unmatched: 7. The germline V gene encodes CDR1 SNHLY and CDR2 FYNNEI.

J is TRBJ2-3 and V is TRBV5-1; 9 nucleotides agree with TRBD1. CDR1 is SGHRS and CDR2 is YFSETQ in the germline V gene. The ends lost 3 bases at V and 1 base at J; junction bases unmatched: 9. This CDR3 contains 17 residues. CDR3 in DNA: TGCGCCAGCAGCTGGCGATTCCGGGACAGGGGCACAGATACGCAGTATTTT. It codes for CASSWRFRDRGTDTQYF.

The rearrangement uses TRBV6-5 and TRBJ1-6; TRBD1 matches 8 bases. The V segment lost 6 bases and the J segment 10 bases; nucleotides outside the gene matches: 8. Germline lookup yields CDR1 MNHEY and CDR2 SVGAGI. The CDR3 is 14 residues long. The CDR3 region is CASRQGAQESPLHF. The CDR3 DNA sequence: TGTGCCAGCAGGCAGGGGGCCCAGGAATCACCCCTCCACTTT.

This clone has just one count. The rearrangement uses TRBV7-2 and TRBJ1-2; 8 nucleotides match TRBD1. The CDR3 sequence is 15 residues long. The trim removed 4 bases at V and 6 bases at J, leaving 10 bases unmatched. Germline CDR1 reads SGHTA; CDR2 reads FQGNSA. CDR3 in DNA: TGTGCCAGCAGCTCTAAATCGACAGGGGTTGATGGCTACACCTTC. Residues: CASSSKSTGVDGYTF.

The V call is TRBV7-8, the J call TRBJ2-3; the match to TRBD2 covers 8 bases. There are 18 residues in the CDR3. Germline CDR1 reads SGHVS; CDR2 reads FQNEAQ. J lost 0 bases, V lost 2 bases, and 10 bases had no gene match. DNA of the CDR3: TGTGCCAGCAGCTTAAGGGGGACCGGGACTAGTAGCACAGATACGCAGTATTTT. The encoded protein is CASSLRGTGTSSTDTQYF.

This chain uses TRBV7-9 with TRBJ1-1; D is unclear. The CDR3 runs 16 residues. The germline V and J ends were trimmed by 5 bases and 6 bases, with 22 bases remaining between them. Germline CDR1 SEHNR, CDR2 FQNEAQ (reference sequence). The CDR3 region has the DNA TGTGCCAGCAGCCACGTCCGGGAGACCCGAATGGCTGAAGCTTTCTTT. It is translated as CASSHVRETRMAEAFF.

As DNA, the CDR3 is TGTGCCAGCAGTAGGCCGGGACAGGGGGAGAAGCAGTACTTC. Its translation: CASSRPGQGEKQYF. The rearrangement joins TRBV6-5 to TRBJ2-7, with 11 bases fitting TRBD1. The CDR3 covers 14 residues. CDR1 MNHEY and CDR2 SVGAGI come from the germline V gene. V lost 5 bases and J lost 8; bases outside the gene matches: 8.

V is TRBV11-2 and J is TRBJ2-7; 9 nucleotides agree with TRBD1. Losses at the gene ends were 5 bases for V and 6 bases for J; bases not matched to a gene: 8. Germline CDR1 SGHAT, CDR2 FQNNGV. The CDR3 runs 14 residues. The DNA of the CDR3 is TGTGCCAGCAGCCAGGACAGGGGACAGGGCGAGCAGTACTTC. Translated, it gives CASSQDRGQGEQYF.